This T cell receptor beta chain came from a study of blood T cell repertoires in COVID-19. Turning to the study itself: Samples taken during acute and convalescent COVID-19 were collected in the United States, Italy and Spain.

Clones were sequenced by immunoSEQ multiplex PCR, and TCRdb holds only the in-frame ones, with some missing. The sample shows 300,000 to 350,000 clones, around 90% of them seen only once. The CDR3 sequence is 19 residues long. Trimming shortened V by 4 bases and J by 4 bases, and 26 bases separated the two germline ends. Germline CDR1 and CDR2: MNHEY and SVGEGT. This sequence originates from a woman younger than 30 with acute COVID-19. Sequencing was done on a sample of PBMCs or T cells enriched from blood (not recorded which). V is TRBV6-2 or TRBV6-3 and J is TRBJ1-5; D may be TRBD1 (5 bases). Written as DNA, the CDR3 is TGTGCCAGCAGTTCTGGGGACTCAAGGACCAAGGGGTTGAATCAGCCCCAGCATTTT. Translation: CASSSGDSRTKGLNQPQHF.